The 2 T cell receptor beta chains below were found in one sample sequenced in a study of OX40 agonist ivuxolimab in advanced cancers. Clones were sequenced by immunoSEQ multiplex PCR, and TCRdb holds only the in-frame ones, with some missing. The table has about 79,000 clones, 80% to 90% seen once. The starting material was CD4+ or CD8+ T cells sorted from blood, obtained in a trial of the OX40 agonist ivuxolimab. These TCRs come from an adult with an advanced solid tumor such as melanoma, head and neck, liver or kidney cancer.

The chain joins TRBV27 to TRBJ1-2; 8 bases are a match to TRBD1. V dropped 4 bases and J dropped 4; count of bases not matched to a gene: 5. Germline CDR1 reads MNHEY; CDR2 reads SMNVEV (reference sequence). This CDR3 is 14 amino acids long. The CDR3 sequence is CASSSGQGRYGYTF. The DNA for the CDR3 is TGTGCCAGCAGTTCAGGACAGGGTCGCTATGGCTACACCTTC.

The V and J genes are TRBV20-1 and TRBJ1-2; a possible D gene is TRBD1 (6 bases). The V gene's germline CDR1 is DFQATT and CDR2 SNEGSKA (reference sequence). The CDR3 totals 11 residues. Trimming took 5 bases from V and 6 from J, leaving 10 bases between them. CDR3 in amino acids: CSAGTTDGYTF. In nucleotides, the CDR3 is TGCAGTGCTGGGACAACTGATGGCTACACCTTC.